This entry lists 21 T cell receptor beta chains sequenced from one sample in a study of PD-L1 blockade in urothelial cancer (dated by TCRdb to the late 2010s). Libraries were prepared through the immunoSEQ multiplex PCR assay. As stored in TCRdb, this immuneACCESS dataset retains in-frame rearrangements with V and J assigned. A fraction of the clones does not appear; measured against another copy, unresolved V genes explain less than half of the discrepancy, and the remainder lacks a known reason. The table for this sample lists about 72,000 clones; 75% to 90% of them were counted only once. The ten largest clonotypes hold 15% of the sample. What the time point label conveys for this sample: pretreatment peripheral blood. Material: PBMCs, obtained around atezolizumab (anti-PD-L1) treatment. The receptors were sampled from a man in his sixties with urothelial cancer.

This chain uses TRBV18 with TRBJ1-6; perhaps TRBD1 as D (5 bases). This CDR3 has 17 amino acids. CDR1 is KGHSH, CDR2 LQKENI, per germline. Trimming shortened V by 2 bases and J by 3 bases, and 14 bases separated the two germline ends. The CDR3 reads CASSPMGGSNYNSPLHF. DNA of the CDR3: TGTGCCAGCTCACCAATGGGGGGTTCCAACTATAATTCACCCCTCCACTTT.

The chain couples TRBV11-3 to TRBJ2-1; D may be TRBD1 (6 bases). The CDR3 has 14 residues. With 5 bases removed from V and 5 bases from J, the gap between germline ends came to 13 bases. Germline CDR1 is SGHNT and CDR2 is YENEEA. This CDR3 reads CASSQEQGDNEQFF. The DNA for the CDR3 is TGTGCCAGCAGCCAAGAACAGGGTGACAATGAGCAGTTCTTC.

The genes are TRBV14 and TRBJ2-5; TRBD2 aligns across 12 bases. Germline assignment: CDR1 SGHDN and CDR2 FVKESK. This CDR3 is 14 amino acids long. Trimming cost V 9 bases and J 2 bases; bases outside gene matches: 4. The CDR3 nucleotides are TGTGCCAGTTCGGGACTAGCGGGTCAAGAGACCCAGTACTTC. This sequence encodes CASSGLAGQETQYF.

V is TRBV6-5 and J is TRBJ1-1; D is undetermined. Germline V CDR1 and CDR2: MNHEY, SVGAGI. This CDR3 region has 14 residues. V shed 6 bases and J shed 1 base, with 12 bases lying between them. The CDR3: CASRLRGSNTEAFF. Here the CDR3 DNA reads TGTGCCAGCAGACTCAGAGGATCGAACACTGAAGCTTTCTTT.

The chain recombines TRBV14 with TRBJ1-2, with 8 positions matching TRBD1. Germline values: CDR1 SGHDN, CDR2 FVKESK. The CDR3 spans 16 residues. V was pared by 0 bases and J by 7 bases, with 10 bases of the junction left unmatched. DNA of the CDR3: TGTGCCAGCAGCCAAGATCGTAACCAGGGGGCTGGTGGCTACACCTTC. Its protein product is CASSQDRNQGAGGYTF.

The chain uses TRBV7-6 and TRBJ2-2; possibly TRBD2 for D (6 bases). Germline loops: CDR1 SGHVS, CDR2 FNYEAQ. V was trimmed by 1 base and J by 0 bases, leaving 6 bases between them. This CDR3 is built from 15 residues. CDR3 loop: CASSLGGANTGELFF. DNA of the CDR3: TGTGCCAGCAGCTTAGGGGGGGCGAACACCGGGGAGCTGTTTTTT. Combining the CDR3 with reference TRBV7-6 and TRBJ2-2 gives the whole variable domain GAGVSQSPRYKVTKRGQDVALRCDPISGHVSLYWYRQALGQGPEFLTYFNYEAQQDKSGLPNDRFSAERPEGSISTLTIQRTEQRDSAMYRCASSLGGANTGELFFGEGSRLTVL.

V usage is TRBV9 and J usage is TRBJ2-2; D remains ambiguous. The V end was cut by 2 bases, the J end by 3 bases, with 11 bases between. The germline V gene encodes CDR1 SGDLS and CDR2 YYNGEE. CDR3 length: 15 residues. The CDR3 DNA reads as TGTGCCAGCAGCGTTGCCCTCGACTACACCGGGGAGCTGTTTTTT. The encoded protein is CASSVALDYTGELFF.

The genes are TRBV11-1 and TRBJ2-5, with D unclear. Trimming removed 5 bases at V and 5 bases at J, with 15 bases between. Germline CDR1 and CDR2: SGHAT and FQDESV (reference sequence). The CDR3 is 14 residues long. Here the CDR3 reads CASSRPQSPETQYF. CDR3 bases: TGTGCCAGCAGCCGTCCACAGAGTCCGGAGACCCAGTACTTC. Supplemented by reference TRBV11-1 and TRBJ2-5, the full variable domain reads EAEVAQSPRYKITEKSQAVAFWCDPISGHATLYWYRQILGQGPELLVQFQDESVVDDSQLPKDRFSAERLKGVDSTLKIQPAELGDSAMYLCASSRPQSPETQYFGPGTRLLVL.

Written as DNA, the CDR3 is TGCGCCAGCAGTCGGGACAGGGAGACAGATACGCAGTATTTT. It specifies CASSRDRETDTQYF. This chain links TRBV10-1 with TRBJ2-3; 9 bases are shared with TRBD1. The CDR3 is 14 amino acids. Per the germline V gene, CDR1 is WNHNN and CDR2 is SYGVQD (reference sequence). V trimming: 5 bases; J trimming: 3 bases; junction bases outside the gene matches: 3.

The CDR3 region is CAWIPGTAEHGNTIYF. CDR3 nucleotide sequence: TGTGCCTGGATCCCCGGGACAGCCGAACACGGAAACACCATATATTTT. The chain recombines TRBV30 with TRBJ1-3; 7 nucleotides agree with TRBD1. V lost 4 bases, J lost 4 bases, and 13 bases stayed unmatched. The CDR3 extends over 16 amino acids. Germline V gene lookup returns CDR1 GTSNPN and CDR2 SVGIG (reference sequence).

The chain links TRBV6-1 to TRBJ2-3; 7 bases align to TRBD2. CDR1 and CDR2 (germline): MNHNS, SASEGT. This CDR3 comprises 18 residues. Germline trimming cut 3 bases from V and 2 bases from J; bases unmatched to any gene: 14. CDR3 in DNA: TGTGCCAGCAGTGAGAGGATGGCGGTAGCGGGCCTCACAGATACGCAGTATTTT. This sequence encodes CASSERMAVAGLTDTQYF.

V gene TRBV19 combines with J gene TRBJ2-7, with 9 bases identical to TRBD1. V trimming: 6 bases; J trimming: 5 bases; junction bases outside the gene matches: 5. Per the germline V gene, CDR1 is LNHDA and CDR2 is SQIVND (reference sequence). The CDR3 is 13 amino acids. The CDR3 reads CASRGTGIHEQYF. CDR3 in DNA: TGTGCCAGTAGAGGGACAGGGATTCACGAGCAGTACTTC.

The chain combines TRBV4-2 with TRBJ2-5; the D gene is possibly TRBD2 (5 bases). V was trimmed by 1 base and J by 4 bases, leaving 19 bases between them. The CDR3 extends over 17 amino acids. From germline, CDR1 is LGHNA and CDR2 YNFKEQ. The CDR3 loop reads CASSQADLGDFGETQYF. The CDR3 DNA follows: TGTGCCAGCAGCCAAGCTGATCTGGGAGACTTTGGAGAGACCCAGTACTTC.

V usage is TRBV2 and J usage is TRBJ1-1; D unclear. Germline V gives CDR1 SNHLY, CDR2 FYNNEI. The ends were cut back, 6 bases at V and 0 bases at J, with 11 bases in the middle. The CDR3 sequence is 14 residues long. In nucleotides, the CDR3 is TGTGCCAGCAGGGGCGCGTTCGTGAACACTGAAGCTTTCTTT. Its translation: CASRGAFVNTEAFF.

The V gene is TRBV5-1, the J gene TRBJ2-3; D is perhaps TRBD2 (5 bases). This CDR3 contains 14 residues. Germline V gene sequence: CDR1 SGHRS, CDR2 YFSETQ. V lost 5 bases and J lost 4, with 14 bases in between. The chain's CDR3 is CASRYGIRADTQYF. The CDR3 bases are TGCGCCAGCAGGTACGGGATAAGGGCAGATACGCAGTATTTT. The full variable domain, rest sourced from reference TRBV5-1 and TRBJ2-3, is KAGVTQTPRYLIKTRGQQVTLSCSPISGHRSVSWYQQTPGQGLQFLFEYFSETQRNKGNFPGRFSGRQFSNSRSEMNVSTLELGDSALYLCASRYGIRADTQYFGPGTRLTVL.

This sequence joins TRBV27 and TRBJ1-4; D is possibly TRBD1 (6 bases). Trimming shortened V by 3 bases and J by 6 bases, and 17 bases separated the two germline ends. CDR1 and CDR2 from the germline V gene are MNHEY and SMNVEV (reference sequence). The CDR3 length is 16 residues. DNA for the CDR3: TGTGCCAGCAGTTTTTGGGCAGGGACAAGGGATGAAAAACTGTTTTTT. This encodes CASSFWAGTRDEKLFF. The whole variable domain, remainder taken from reference TRBV27 and TRBJ1-4, is EAQVTQNPRYLITVTGKKLTVTCSQNMNHEYMSWYRQDPGLGLRQIYYSMNVEVTDKGDVPEGYKVSRKEKRNFPLILESPSPNQTSLYFCASSFWAGTRDEKLFFGSGTQLSVL.

J is TRBJ1-2 and V is TRBV2; 8 nucleotides agree with TRBD1. Germline lookup yields CDR1 SNHLY and CDR2 FYNNEI. Trimming removed 6 bases from V and 4 bases from J; junction bases left unmatched: 16. The CDR3 is 17 residues long. This CDR3 is CASRNPAGQGAGYGYTF. CDR3 nucleotide sequence: TGTGCCAGCAGGAACCCGGCGGGGCAGGGGGCTGGCTATGGCTACACCTTC.

The CDR3 is CASSRQGAYGYTF. In DNA form, the CDR3 reads TGCGCCAGCAGTCGACAGGGTGCCTATGGCTACACCTTC. The chain recombines TRBV10-2 with TRBJ1-2; 7 positions agree with TRBD1. Trimming removed 5 bases from V and 4 bases from J; junction bases left unmatched: 4. The germline gives CDR1 WSHSY, CDR2 SAAADI. The CDR3 totals 13 residues.

This clone was seen only a few times. The chain uses TRBV14 and TRBJ2-1; 9 nucleotides line up with TRBD1. CDR1 and CDR2 (germline): SGHDN, FVKESK. V trimming: 8 bases; J trimming: 8 bases; junction bases outside the gene matches: 10. This CDR3 has 14 amino acids. CDR3 in DNA: TGTGCCAGCGCCCGGGACAGGGTCCGTGATGAGCAGTTCTTC. Translation: CASARDRVRDEQFF.

This chain connects TRBV18 to TRBJ2-3, with 12 bases lining up with TRBD2. Germline V gene data show CDR1 as KGHSH and CDR2 as LQKENI. The CDR3 contains 16 residues. J gave up 0 bases and V 2 bases, and 0 bases lay outside the gene matches. The CDR3 DNA sequence: TGTGCCAGCTCACCAGGGACTAGCGGGAGCACAGATACGCAGTATTTT. It translates to CASSPGTSGSTDTQYF.

This clone was observed a few times. The genes are TRBV14 and TRBJ1-1; tentatively, D is TRBD1 (5 bases). CDR3 length equals 16 residues. Germline values: CDR1 SGHDN, CDR2 FVKESK. Deletions cut 6 bases from V and 4 bases from J, with 21 bases between. The CDR3 loop is CASSPLAPTGGTEAFF. CDR3 nucleotide sequence: TGTGCCAGCAGTCCTCTGGCCCCCACGGGGGGCACTGAAGCTTTCTTT.